The source of this TCR beta chain is a study of spatial heterogeneity in lung cancer. Across the study: The study observed each unique TCR and UMI combination more than ten times on average in raw reads.

As to time point: sample taken at primary tumor resection. Whole RNA obtained from tumor, nontumor lung or frozen PBMC underwent sequencing without sorting. A total of 72 untreated early-stage non-small cell lung cancer patients served as donors. On this clonotype itself: Its antigen remains unidentified.

Whole-study results and caveats: In blood, ubiquitous expanded tumor TCRs appeared more at resection than follow-up.

On each TCR cDNA molecule, a unique molecular identifier was present. From the 5' RACE reads, TCRdb called clonotypes with MiXCR, one entry per CDR3 protein. The data contain roughly 100,000 distinct CDR3 sequences, 7% to 9% of them singletons. This CDR3 is 15 amino acids long. V was clipped by 8 bases and J by 3 bases; unmatched bases: 6. The chain couples TRBV12-3 or TRBV12-4 to TRBJ2-2; TRBD1 agrees at 10 bases. The sample was PBMCs, taken at surgery. The source of this sequence is a male donor with early-stage non-small cell lung cancer. CDR3 amino acids: CASFYGQGDTGELFF. The CDR3 DNA reads TGTGCCAGCTTTTATGGACAGGGGGACACCGGGGAGCTGTTTTTT.